Below, one T cell receptor beta chain is given with its context. Its antigen is not known. This entry is derived from a study of T-cell memory formation after mild COVID-19. For the study at large: Clusters were largely donor specific.

General observations from the study: The main location of contracting CD4+ clones was CM and EM, and that of contracting CD8+ clones was EMRA.

Constant-segment-primed 5'RACE gave TCR alpha and TCR beta cDNA libraries with sample barcodes and UMIs. TCRdb reanalysed the 5' RACE reads using MiXCR and keeps one entry per CDR3 protein. The repertoire holds hundreds of thousands of distinct CDR3 sequences, with 24% as singletons. CDR3 length equals 15 residues. V lost 1 base to trimming and J lost 3 bases; unmatched junction nucleotides: 4. Looked up from germline, CDR1 is LGHDT and CDR2 is YNNKEL (reference sequence). The V gene is TRBV3-1, the J gene TRBJ2-7; 9 bases line up with TRBD1. The source of this sequence is an adult woman who had mild COVID-19 (a few samples of this study predate the infection). Cell type and time point are not known. The sequenced material came from PBMCs or a T cell subset sorted from them (not recorded which). CDR3 sequence: CASSQGGQGRYEQYF. The DNA for the CDR3 is TGTGCCAGCAGCCAAGGGGGACAGGGACGCTACGAGCAGTACTTC.